Sequencing of this T cell receptor (beta chain) was carried out in a study of shared clonotypes between healthy human individuals. Study-level results: With a handful of donors compared, 4.5% to 6.5% of naive CD4 clonotypes were shared. Relative to memory subsets, naive subsets generally showed larger estimated richness.

The CDR3 covers 16 residues. V lost 5 bases, J lost 1 base, and 15 bases lay in between. CDR1 is SEHNR, CDR2 FQNEAQ, per germline (reference sequence). Positive CCR7 selection of CD45RO-negative cells yielded the naive CD8 cells, and terminally differentiated effector memory CD45RA+ cells were excluded. The donor cohort consisted entirely of Caucasian adults residing in Nashville, Tennessee. This table comes from immunoSEQ multiplex PCR, and its TCRdb copy is limited to in-frame clones, with some not included. The data contain about 2.1 million clones, around 93% of them singletons. On this clone itself: Its specificity is unknown.

Sample: naive CD8+ T cells from PBMCs. The chain links TRBV7-9 to TRBJ2-1; D is tentatively TRBD1 or TRBD2 (5 bases each). The sequence derives from a man between 18 and 29 years old in good health. Some clones in this sample may be carry-over from other donors' samples. The DNA of the CDR3 is TGTGCCAGCAGCGGGGGTACCGGGCCGTCCTACAATGAGCAGTTCTTC. Protein product: CASSGGTGPSYNEQFF.